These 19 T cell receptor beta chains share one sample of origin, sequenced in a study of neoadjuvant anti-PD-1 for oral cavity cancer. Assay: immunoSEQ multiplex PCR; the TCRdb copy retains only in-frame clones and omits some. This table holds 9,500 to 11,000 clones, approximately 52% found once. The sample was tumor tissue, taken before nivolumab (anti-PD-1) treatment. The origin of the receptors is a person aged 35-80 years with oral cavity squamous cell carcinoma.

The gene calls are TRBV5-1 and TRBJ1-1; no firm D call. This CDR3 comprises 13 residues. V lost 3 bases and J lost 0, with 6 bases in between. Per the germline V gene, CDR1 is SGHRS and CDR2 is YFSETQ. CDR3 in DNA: TGCGCCAGCAGCTCCCAACTGAACACTGAAGCTTTCTTT. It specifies CASSSQLNTEAFF. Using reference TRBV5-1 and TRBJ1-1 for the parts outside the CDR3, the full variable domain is KAGVTQTPRYLIKTRGQQVTLSCSPISGHRSVSWYQQTPGQGLQFLFEYFSETQRNKGNFPGRFSGRQFSNSRSEMNVSTLELGDSALYLCASSSQLNTEAFFGQGTRLTVV.

The CDR3 here is CASSSDTYNEQFF. CDR3 bases: TGCGCCAGCAGCTCGGATACCTACAATGAGCAGTTCTTC. V gene TRBV5-1 combines with J gene TRBJ2-1, with D uncertain. Germline lookup yields CDR1 SGHRS and CDR2 YFSETQ. The germline V and J ends were trimmed by 3 bases and 2 bases, with 6 bases remaining between them. CDR3 length: 13 residues.

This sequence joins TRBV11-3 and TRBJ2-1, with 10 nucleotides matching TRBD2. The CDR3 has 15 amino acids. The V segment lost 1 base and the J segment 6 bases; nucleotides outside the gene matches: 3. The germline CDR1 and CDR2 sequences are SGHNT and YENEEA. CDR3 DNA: TGTGCCAGCAGCTTAGGGGTAGCGGGGGGCAATGAGCAGTTCTTC. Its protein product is CASSLGVAGGNEQFF.

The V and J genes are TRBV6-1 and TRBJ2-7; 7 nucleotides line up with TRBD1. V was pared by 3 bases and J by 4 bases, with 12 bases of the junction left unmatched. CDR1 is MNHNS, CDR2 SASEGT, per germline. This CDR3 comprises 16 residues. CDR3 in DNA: TGTGCCAGCAGTGAGGGGCACAGGGGTGTTGGGTACGAGCAGTACTTC. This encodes CASSEGHRGVGYEQYF.

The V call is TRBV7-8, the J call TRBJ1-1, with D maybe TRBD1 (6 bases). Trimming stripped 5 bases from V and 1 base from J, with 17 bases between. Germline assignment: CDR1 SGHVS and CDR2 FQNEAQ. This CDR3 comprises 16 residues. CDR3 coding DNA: TGTGCCAGCAGCGGTAAACCGGGACAACAGAACACTGAAGCTTTCTTT. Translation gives CASSGKPGQQNTEAFF. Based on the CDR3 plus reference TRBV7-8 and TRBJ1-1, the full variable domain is GAGVSQSPRYKVAKRGQDVALRCDPISGHVSLFWYQQALGQGPEFLTYFQNEAQLDKSGLPSDRFFAERPEGSVSTLKIQRTQQEDSAVYLCASSGKPGQQNTEAFFGQGTRLTVV.

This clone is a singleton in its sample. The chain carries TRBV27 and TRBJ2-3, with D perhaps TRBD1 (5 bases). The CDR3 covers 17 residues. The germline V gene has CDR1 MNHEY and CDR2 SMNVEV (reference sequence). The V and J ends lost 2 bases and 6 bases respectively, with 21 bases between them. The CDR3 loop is CASSLGARVIGRDTQYF. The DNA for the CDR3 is TGTGCCAGCAGTTTAGGTGCCAGGGTCATTGGTAGGGATACGCAGTATTTT.

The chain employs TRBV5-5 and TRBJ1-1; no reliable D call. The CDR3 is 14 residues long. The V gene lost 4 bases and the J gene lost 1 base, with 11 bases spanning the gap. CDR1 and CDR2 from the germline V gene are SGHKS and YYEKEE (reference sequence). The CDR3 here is CASSNENRNTEAFF. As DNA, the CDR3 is TGTGCCAGCAGCAACGAGAACCGGAACACTGAAGCTTTCTTT.

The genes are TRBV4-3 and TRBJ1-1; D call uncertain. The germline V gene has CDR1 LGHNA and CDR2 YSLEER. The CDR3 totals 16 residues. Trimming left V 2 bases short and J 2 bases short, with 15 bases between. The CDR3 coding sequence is TGCGCCAGCAGCCAACTAGTGGACGGCCCAAACACTGAAGCTTTCTTT. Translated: CASSQLVDGPNTEAFF.

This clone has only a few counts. The CDR3 bases are TGTGCCAGCAGCCCGGGGTCAGGGGGTAGCTCCTACGAGCAGTACTTC. Protein: CASSPGSGGSSYEQYF. The chain couples TRBV7-2 to TRBJ2-7; 7 nucleotides line up with TRBD1. The J segment lost 0 bases and the V segment lost 5 bases, leaving 10 bases of the junction unmatched. Germline CDR1 is SGHTA and CDR2 is FQGNSA. This CDR3 comprises 16 residues.

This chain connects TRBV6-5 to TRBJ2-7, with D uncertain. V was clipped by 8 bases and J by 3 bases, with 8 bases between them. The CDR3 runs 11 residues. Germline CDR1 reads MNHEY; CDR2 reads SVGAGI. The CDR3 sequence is CASGRIYEQYF. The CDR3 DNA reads TGTGCCAGCGGGCGGATCTACGAGCAGTACTTC.

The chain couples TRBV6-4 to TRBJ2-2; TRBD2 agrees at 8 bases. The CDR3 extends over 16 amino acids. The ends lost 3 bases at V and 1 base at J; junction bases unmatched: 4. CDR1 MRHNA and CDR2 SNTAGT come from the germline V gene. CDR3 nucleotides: TGTGCCAGCAGTGAGGGAGCGGGGGAGAACACCGGGGAGCTGTTTTTT. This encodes CASSEGAGENTGELFF.

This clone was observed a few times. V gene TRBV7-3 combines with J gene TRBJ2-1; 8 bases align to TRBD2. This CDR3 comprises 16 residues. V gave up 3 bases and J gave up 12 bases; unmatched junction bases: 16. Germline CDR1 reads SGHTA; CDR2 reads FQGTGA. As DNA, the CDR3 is TGTGCCAGCAGCTTCGGGACTAGAGTACCCTTTGAGGGGCAGTTCTTC. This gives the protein CASSFGTRVPFEGQFF.

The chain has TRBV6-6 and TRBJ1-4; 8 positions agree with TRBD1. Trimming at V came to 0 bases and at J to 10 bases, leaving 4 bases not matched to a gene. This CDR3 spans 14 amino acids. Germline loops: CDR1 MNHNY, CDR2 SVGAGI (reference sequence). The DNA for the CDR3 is TGTGCCAGCAGTTACTCGAACAGGGGGGTAAAACTGTTTTTT. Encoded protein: CASSYSNRGVKLFF.

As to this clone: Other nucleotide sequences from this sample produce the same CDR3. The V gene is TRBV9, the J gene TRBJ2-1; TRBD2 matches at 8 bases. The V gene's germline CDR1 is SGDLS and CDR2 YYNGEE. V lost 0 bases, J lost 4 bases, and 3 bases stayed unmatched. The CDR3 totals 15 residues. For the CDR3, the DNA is TGTGCCAGCAGCGTAGCGGGGGGGCCTTACAATGAGCAGTTCTTC. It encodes CASSVAGGPYNEQFF.

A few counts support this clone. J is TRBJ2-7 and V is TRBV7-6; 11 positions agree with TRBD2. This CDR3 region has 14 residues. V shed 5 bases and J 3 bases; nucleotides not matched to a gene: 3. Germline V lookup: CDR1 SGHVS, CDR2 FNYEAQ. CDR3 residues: CASSPSGGFYEQYF. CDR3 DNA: TGTGCCAGCAGCCCTAGCGGGGGGTTCTACGAGCAGTACTTC.

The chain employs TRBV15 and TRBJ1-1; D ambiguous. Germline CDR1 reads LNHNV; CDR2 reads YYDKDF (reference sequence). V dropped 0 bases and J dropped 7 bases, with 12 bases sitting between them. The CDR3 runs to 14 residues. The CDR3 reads CATSRDRATYEAFF. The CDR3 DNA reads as TGTGCCACCAGCAGAGACCGGGCAACCTATGAAGCTTTCTTT.

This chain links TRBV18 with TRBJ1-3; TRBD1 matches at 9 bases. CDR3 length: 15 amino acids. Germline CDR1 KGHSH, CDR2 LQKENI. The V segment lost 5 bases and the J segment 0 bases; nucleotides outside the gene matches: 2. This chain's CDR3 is CASSIQGASGNTIYF. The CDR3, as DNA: TGTGCCAGCTCAATACAGGGGGCCTCTGGAAACACCATATATTTT. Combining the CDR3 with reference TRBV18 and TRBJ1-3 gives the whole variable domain NAGVMQNPRHLVRRRGQEARLRCSPMKGHSHVYWYRQLPEEGLKFMVYLQKENIIDESGMPKERFSAEFPKEGPSILRIQQVVRGDSAAYFCASSIQGASGNTIYFGEGSWLTVV.

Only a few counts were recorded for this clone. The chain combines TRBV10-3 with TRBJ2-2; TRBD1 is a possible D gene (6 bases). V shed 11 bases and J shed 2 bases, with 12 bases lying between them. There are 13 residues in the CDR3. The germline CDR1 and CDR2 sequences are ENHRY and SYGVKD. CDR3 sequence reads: CAVGTYNTGELFF. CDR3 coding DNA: TGTGCCGTCGGGACATACAACACCGGGGAGCTGTTTTTT.

For the CDR3, the DNA is TGTGCCAGTAGTAAAAACCGGGACAGGGGAGCTGGCTACACCTTC. Residues: CASSKNRDRGAGYTF. The gene calls are TRBV19 and TRBJ1-2; 10 nucleotides align to TRBD1. Germline V lookup: CDR1 LNHDA, CDR2 SQIVND (reference sequence). The CDR3 extends over 15 amino acids. V shed 4 bases and J 7 bases; nucleotides not matched to a gene: 9.